A single TCR beta chain is shown here with its context. This sample stems from a study of shared clonotypes between healthy human individuals. Study details: The plates for each donor numbered three CD4 naive, three CD4 memory, two CD8 naive and one CD8 memory.

Germline V gene sequence: CDR1 SNHLY, CDR2 FYNNEI. The length of the CDR3 is 15 residues. Trimming left V 8 bases short and J 6 bases short, with 22 bases between. Among the donors, all were Caucasian adults who lived in Nashville, Tennessee. Several immunoSEQ plates received, in even portions, the genomic DNA of each subset. Some clones are missing from TCRdb's copy, which holds only in-frame ones; the method was immunoSEQ multiplex PCR. The sample lists approximately 1.1 million clones, around 82% occurring once. Sequences were obtained from memory CD4+ T cells from PBMCs. The subset here: CD45RA-negative fraction. V and J are TRBV2 and TRBJ1-1, with TRBD1 as a possible D gene (6 bases). The origin of this receptor is a man younger than 30 in good health. Some clones in this sample may be carry-over from other donors' samples. The CDR3 protein is CASGRQGLFSAEAFF. The CDR3 bases are TGTGCCAGCGGGAGGCAGGGGCTCTTTTCAGCTGAAGCTTTCTTT.